The 23 T cell receptor beta chains in this list originate from one sample, sequenced in a study of blood T cell repertoires in COVID-19. TCRdb's table, derived via immunoSEQ multiplex PCR, lists solely in-frame clones and lacks some. The sample includes about 95,000 clones, around 80% seen only once; the top ten take approximately 24%. Sequencing was carried out using peripheral blood. The receptor set was obtained from a human donor in a cohort sampled during active COVID-19.

This chain connects TRBV7-9 to TRBJ1-1; 7 nucleotides agree with TRBD1. The germline V gene has CDR1 SEHNR and CDR2 FQNEAQ (reference sequence). Losses at the gene ends were 5 bases for V and 0 bases for J; bases not matched to a gene: 3. The CDR3 has 14 amino acids. The CDR3 protein is CASSAGGLNTEAFF. CDR3 DNA sequence: TGTGCCAGCAGCGCAGGGGGGTTGAACACTGAAGCTTTCTTT.

The chain couples TRBV2 to TRBJ2-5; 7 positions agree with TRBD1. Germline assignment: CDR1 SNHLY and CDR2 FYNNEI. J gave up 5 bases and V 6 bases, and 12 bases lay outside the gene matches. The CDR3 has 15 amino acids. For the CDR3, the DNA is TGTGCCAGCAGATATACAGGGGTTGGGGAGGAGACCCAGTACTTC. Its translation is CASRYTGVGEETQYF.

The V gene is TRBV11-3, the J gene TRBJ2-7, with 10 positions matching TRBD1. This CDR3 contains 16 residues. From germline, CDR1 is SGHNT and CDR2 YENEEA. V dropped 5 bases and J dropped 3; count of bases not matched to a gene: 10. The chain's CDR3 is CASSAGQGVFDYEQYF. For the CDR3, the DNA is TGTGCCAGCAGCGCCGGACAGGGGGTGTTCGACTACGAGCAGTACTTC.

The genes are TRBV7-3 and TRBJ2-3; 13 nucleotides line up with TRBD2. V dropped 5 bases and J dropped 8; count of bases not matched to a gene: 7. This CDR3 is 15 amino acids long. The germline V gene has CDR1 SGHTA and CDR2 FQGTGA. CDR3 sequence reads: CASSPTSGGAGTQYF. In DNA, the CDR3 is TGTGCCAGCAGCCCAACTAGCGGGGGGGCCGGTACGCAGTATTTT.

This clone occurred once. The sample contains more than one DNA sequence encoding this CDR3. V is TRBV5-1 and J is TRBJ2-7; no definite D call. This CDR3 comprises 13 residues. CDR1 is SGHRS, CDR2 YFSETQ, per germline. The V gene lost 0 bases and the J gene lost 1 base, with 5 bases spanning the gap. CDR3 sequence (DNA): TGCGCCAGCAGCTTGGCCGTGTCCTACGAGCAGTACTTC. This translates into CASSLAVSYEQYF.

On this clone itself: The identical CDR3 is also encoded by other nucleotide sequences in the sample. The V and J genes are TRBV5-1 and TRBJ1-3, with D perhaps TRBD1 (6 bases). The germline V and J ends were trimmed by 3 bases and 0 bases, with 10 bases remaining between them. In germline, CDR1 is SGHRS, CDR2 YFSETQ. CDR3 length: 15 residues. CDR3 sequence: CASSSGTISGNTIYF. CDR3 coding DNA: TGCGCCAGCAGCTCCGGGACAATCTCTGGAAACACCATATATTTT.

The chain recombines TRBV19 with TRBJ2-1, with D maybe TRBD2 (5 bases). Germline CDR1 LNHDA, CDR2 SQIVND (reference sequence). V gave up 1 base and J gave up 9 bases, with 10 bases separating them. This CDR3 contains 13 residues. CDR3 coding DNA: TGTGCCAGTAGTATAGGTGGACGGGGTGAGCAGTTCTTC. Amino acids: CASSIGGRGEQFF.

The V and J genes are TRBV19 and TRBJ2-5, with TRBD1 matching over 7 bases. V was pared by 7 bases and J by 4 bases, with 12 bases of the junction left unmatched. The CDR3 totals 15 residues. Germline V gives CDR1 LNHDA, CDR2 SQIVND (reference sequence). The CDR3 protein is CASTDRDSTPETQYF. DNA of the CDR3: TGTGCCAGTACTGATAGGGACAGTACTCCAGAGACCCAGTACTTC.

This sequence joins TRBV25-1 and TRBJ1-1; 7 bases line up with TRBD1. CDR3 length: 13 amino acids. Trimming removed 5 bases from V and 6 bases from J; junction bases left unmatched: 6. The V gene's germline CDR1 is MGHDK and CDR2 SYGVNS. CDR3 in amino acids: CASSFGQGAEAFF. CDR3 bases: TGTGCCAGCAGTTTCGGGCAGGGGGCTGAAGCTTTCTTT.

This rearrangement joins TRBV10-3 to TRBJ2-3; TRBD2 matches 13 bases. The CDR3 sequence is 17 residues long. Germline V CDR1 and CDR2: ENHRY, SYGVKD. The junction had 8 bases not matched to a gene; V was cut back by 2 bases and J by 6 bases. DNA for the CDR3: TGTGCCATCAGTGAGATCAAACTAGCGGGAGGGCCGGATACGCAGTATTTT. Its translation is CAISEIKLAGGPDTQYF.

The chain joins TRBV19 to TRBJ2-1, with TRBD1 matching over 8 bases. With 7 bases clipped from V and 2 bases from J, the junction kept 4 bases outside the gene matches. Germline assignment: CDR1 LNHDA and CDR2 SQIVND (reference sequence). This CDR3 has 14 amino acids. The CDR3 here is CASTDRGPYNEQFF. CDR3 DNA sequence: TGTGCCAGTACCGACAGGGGCCCCTACAATGAGCAGTTCTTC.

The rearrangement links TRBV6-2 or TRBV6-3 to TRBJ1-1; 11 bases are shared with TRBD1. J lost 5 bases, V lost 6 bases, and 14 bases had no gene match. Per the germline V gene, CDR1 is MNHEY and CDR2 is SVGEGT. The CDR3 has 17 amino acids. CDR3 region: CASSPPRTGGKGTEAFF. The CDR3 nucleotides are TGTGCCAGCAGCCCACCCCGGACAGGGGGCAAGGGGACTGAAGCTTTCTTT.

This chain uses TRBV6-5 with TRBJ2-7; 10 bases are shared with TRBD1. V lost 8 bases and J lost 7; bases outside the gene matches: 8. The length of the CDR3 is 13 residues. The V gene's germline CDR1 is MNHEY and CDR2 SVGAGI. The CDR3, as DNA: TGTGCCAGCCCGCGCCGGGACAGGGGAGAGCAGTACTTC. Amino acid sequence: CASPRRDRGEQYF.

This clone was recorded once. This sequence joins TRBV7-9 and TRBJ2-2, with TRBD2 matching over 7 bases. J gave up 0 bases and V 5 bases, and 6 bases lay outside the gene matches. Per the germline V gene, CDR1 is SEHNR and CDR2 is FQNEAQ (reference sequence). The CDR3 spans 16 residues. The CDR3 loop is CASSGIAGSNTGELFF. The CDR3 coding sequence is TGTGCCAGCAGCGGCATAGCGGGTTCGAACACCGGGGAGCTGTTTTTT.

V usage is TRBV5-1 and J usage is TRBJ2-6; D might be TRBD1 (7 bases). This CDR3 comprises 19 residues. Trimming pared 3 bases from V and 2 bases from J, leaving 21 bases between. The germline gives CDR1 SGHRS, CDR2 YFSETQ. CDR3: CASSSQGGFGFAGANVLTF. The CDR3 DNA reads as TGCGCCAGCAGCTCGCAGGGGGGCTTTGGGTTCGCTGGGGCCAACGTCCTGACTTTC.

The chain links TRBV10-3 to TRBJ1-1, with D perhaps TRBD1 (6 bases). Germline-derived CDR1 and CDR2 are ENHRY and SYGVKD. CDR3 length: 14 amino acids. With 6 bases removed from V and 1 base from J, the gap between germline ends came to 12 bases. This CDR3 reads CAIRTGTTNTEAFF. DNA of the CDR3: TGTGCCATCAGAACCGGGACAACGAACACTGAAGCTTTCTTT.

The chain links TRBV7-9 to TRBJ2-7; 8 nucleotides agree with TRBD1. V lost 5 bases and J lost 6; bases outside the gene matches: 9. CDR1 SEHNR and CDR2 FQNEAQ come from the germline V gene (reference sequence). This CDR3 comprises 14 residues. CDR3 amino acids: CASSLGQAPSEQYF. CDR3 in DNA: TGTGCCAGCAGCCTGGGACAGGCCCCGTCCGAGCAGTACTTC.

The gene calls are TRBV28 and TRBJ1-5, with TRBD1 matching over 7 bases. After removal of 6 bases from V and 7 bases from J, the junction contained 9 bases not matched to a gene. This CDR3 comprises 14 residues. CDR1 is MDHEN and CDR2 is SYDVKM in the germline V gene. This CDR3 reads CASSPRTGLQPQHF. As DNA, the CDR3 is TGTGCCAGCAGCCCTAGGACAGGTTTACAGCCCCAGCATTTT.

This chain connects TRBV28 to TRBJ2-7; the D gene is possibly TRBD2 (5 bases). This CDR3 has 14 residues. Germline-derived CDR1 and CDR2 are MDHEN and SYDVKM. Trimming shortened V by 7 bases and J by 3 bases, and 16 bases separated the two germline ends. In DNA form, the CDR3 reads TGTGCCAGCACCCCCGGCGGGTATAGCTACGAGCAGTACTTC. Encoded protein: CASTPGGYSYEQYF. Supplemented by reference TRBV28 and TRBJ2-7, the full variable domain reads DVKVTQSSRYLVKRTGEKVFLECVQDMDHENMFWYRQDPGLGLRLIYFSYDVKMKEKGDIPEGYSVSREKKERFSLILESASTNQTSMYLCASTPGGYSYEQYFGPGTRLTVT.

This clone was seen just once. The V call is TRBV2, the J call TRBJ2-7; D is perhaps TRBD1 (5 bases). The CDR3 is made up of 12 amino acids. V was pared by 11 bases and J by 1 base, with 12 bases between. The germline CDR1 and CDR2 sequences are SNHLY and FYNNEI. The CDR3 DNA sequence: TGTGCCGGCCAAGACAGTTCCTACGAGCAGTACTTC. Amino acid sequence: CAGQDSSYEQYF.

The chain recombines TRBV29-1 with TRBJ2-1, with 9 bases that match TRBD1. After removal of 8 bases from V and 7 bases from J, the junction contained 6 bases not matched to a gene. The CDR3 length is 12 residues. CDR1 and CDR2 (germline): SQVTM, ANQGSEA. The CDR3 DNA sequence: TGCAGCACGGACAGGGGTGTGAATGAGCAGTTCTTC. The encoded protein is CSTDRGVNEQFF.

The J gene is TRBJ1-5, the V gene TRBV7-9; perhaps TRBD1 as D (5 bases). Germline CDR1 and CDR2: SEHNR and FQNEAQ (reference sequence). V was cut by 4 bases and J by 7 bases, with 20 bases left in between. The CDR3 length is 16 residues. CDR3 residues: CASSSGEGFMEQPQHF. The CDR3 bases are TGTGCCAGCAGCTCCGGGGAGGGGTTTATGGAGCAGCCCCAGCATTTT.

The rearrangement links TRBV7-9 to TRBJ2-2, with D possibly matching TRBD2 (5 bases). CDR1 and CDR2 (germline): SEHNR, FQNEAQ (reference sequence). Trimming removed 7 bases at V and 4 bases at J, with 22 bases between. The CDR3 is made up of 17 amino acids. The CDR3 DNA is TGTGCCAGCAACCAGGACCGAGGGTTCTCTAGCACCGGGGAGCTGTTTTTT. Its protein product is CASNQDRGFSSTGELFF.